The rows below give T cell receptor beta chains drawn from one sample of a study of T cells after yellow fever vaccination. TCRdb used MiXCR to reprocess the 5' RACE reads, holding one entry per CDR3 protein. The data contain over 300,000 distinct CDR3 sequences, 4.1% of them seen just once; the ten biggest clones take up roughly 24%. The source material was PBMCs, sampled 5 days after the yellow fever booster vaccination. Source of these receptors: a man between 18 and 35 years old who received the YFV17D yellow fever vaccine. Both conserved end residues are part of each CDR3. Fields, in order: J gene, D gene, V gene, clone size, CDR3 protein, CDR3 DNA. The D gene is left open where the match is weak. Rows may omit the clone size; those that give it use once, few, many or a size class.

j_call: TRBJ2-1; d_call: TRBD1; v_call: TRBV4-3; clone_size: NA; cdr3_aa: CASSQGSGQVGHEQFF; cdr3_nt: TGCGCCAGCAGCCAAGGCTCGGGACAGGTAGGCCATGAGCAGTTCTTC
j_call: TRBJ1-2; d_call: TRBD1; v_call: TRBV5-1; clone_size: NA; cdr3_aa: CASSPTGVDGYTF; cdr3_nt: TGCGCCAGCAGCCCCACAGGGGTTGACGGCTACACCTTC
j_call: TRBJ1-1; d_call: NA; v_call: TRBV11-2; clone_size: many; cdr3_aa: CASSHAGVTEAFF; cdr3_nt: TGTGCCAGCAGTCACGCGGGAGTCACTGAAGCTTTCTTT
j_call: TRBJ1-2; d_call: NA; v_call: TRBV20-1; clone_size: many; cdr3_aa: CSARDSAGGNYGYTF; cdr3_nt: TGCAGTGCTAGAGATTCCGCCGGGGGCAACTATGGCTACACCTTC
j_call: TRBJ2-7; d_call: TRBD2; v_call: TRBV7-9; clone_size: NA; cdr3_aa: CASSPGLAGIILEEQYF; cdr3_nt: TGTGCCAGCAGCCCCGGACTAGCGGGGATCATCCTTGAGGAGCAGTACTTC
j_call: TRBJ2-1; d_call: NA; v_call: TRBV18; clone_size: NA; cdr3_aa: CASSPLVYEQFF; cdr3_nt: TGTGCCAGCTCACCGCTAGTTTATGAGCAGTTCTTC
j_call: TRBJ2-5; d_call: NA; v_call: TRBV7-3; clone_size: many; cdr3_aa: CASSLTAKETQYF; cdr3_nt: TGTGCCAGCAGCCTGACAGCTAAAGAGACCCAGTACTTC
j_call: TRBJ2-3; d_call: NA; v_call: TRBV6-5; clone_size: few; cdr3_aa: CASRLKWTGTDTQYF; cdr3_nt: TGTGCCAGCAGGCTGAAATGGACAGGCACAGATACGCAGTATTTT
j_call: TRBJ1-6; d_call: NA; v_call: TRBV7-8; clone_size: NA; cdr3_aa: CASTTRPRTDYSPLHF; cdr3_nt: TGTGCCAGCACCACCAGGCCCCGGACGGACTATTCACCCCTCCACTTT
j_call: TRBJ2-5; d_call: NA; v_call: TRBV6-5; clone_size: NA; cdr3_aa: CASSYGRPGLGIETQYF; cdr3_nt: TGTGCCAGCAGTTACGGGCGCCCAGGGCTCGGCATTGAGACCCAGTACTTC
j_call: TRBJ2-2; d_call: NA; v_call: TRBV6-2/TRBV6-3; clone_size: few; cdr3_aa: CASSDRSNTGELFF; cdr3_nt: TGTGCCAGCAGCGACAGGTCGAACACCGGGGAGCTGTTTTTT
j_call: TRBJ1-1; d_call: TRBD1; v_call: TRBV9; clone_size: few; cdr3_aa: CASSVVSTGPEAFF; cdr3_nt: TGTGCCAGCAGCGTAGTGTCGACAGGGCCTGAAGCTTTCTTT
j_call: TRBJ2-1; d_call: NA; v_call: TRBV29-1; clone_size: NA; cdr3_aa: CSVRSYNEQFF; cdr3_nt: TGCAGCGTTCGGTCCTACAATGAGCAGTTCTTC